This T cell receptor (beta chain) was recorded in a study of CD8+ T cells in alopecia areata. This clone has just one count. What it binds is unknown. Extracted from the samples, RNA was reverse transcribed into cDNA to serve as the sequencing template. Data came from immunoSEQ multiplex PCR; TCRdb stores just in-frame clones and leaves some out. The sample shows about 130,000 clones, around three fifths of them seen only once. General observations from the study: Especially in alopecia totalis/universalis, lesional scalp showed greater clonality than normal scalp did.

The investigators collected lesional scalp punch biopsies and peripheral blood from alopecia areata patients. The CDR3 spans 15 residues. The germline V gene encodes CDR1 MNHEY and CDR2 SVGAGI. Trimming took 7 bases from V and 5 from J, leaving 17 bases between them. The sequences come from CD4+ T cells sorted from blood, collected at week 0. The TCR sequence derives from a human donor with alopecia areata. This chain uses TRBV6-5 with TRBJ1-4; the D gene is possibly TRBD1 (6 bases). The chain's CDR3 is CASTLRSGTNEKLFF. The CDR3 region has the DNA TGTGCCAGCACCCTGCGGTCCGGGACAAATGAAAAACTGTTTTTT.